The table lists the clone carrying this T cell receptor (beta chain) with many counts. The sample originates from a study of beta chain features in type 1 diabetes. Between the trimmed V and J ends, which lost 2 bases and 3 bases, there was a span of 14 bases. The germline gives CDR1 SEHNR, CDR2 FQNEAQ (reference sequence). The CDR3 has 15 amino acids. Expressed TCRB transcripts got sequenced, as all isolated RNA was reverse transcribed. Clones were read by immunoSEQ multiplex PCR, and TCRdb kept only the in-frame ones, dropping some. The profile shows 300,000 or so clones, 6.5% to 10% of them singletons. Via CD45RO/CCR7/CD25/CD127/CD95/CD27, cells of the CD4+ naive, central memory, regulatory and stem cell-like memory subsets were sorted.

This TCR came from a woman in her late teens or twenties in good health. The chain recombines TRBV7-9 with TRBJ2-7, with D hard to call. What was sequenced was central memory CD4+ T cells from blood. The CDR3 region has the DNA TGTGCCAGCAGCTTAATCCGATCTGGGAACTACGAGCAGTACTTC. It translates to CASSLIRSGNYEQYF. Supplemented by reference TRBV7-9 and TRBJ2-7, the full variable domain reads DTGVSQNPRHKITKRGQNVTFRCDPISEHNRLYWYRQTLGQGPEFLTYFQNEAQLEKSRLLSDRFSAERPKGSFSTLEIQRTEQGDSAMYLCASSLIRSGNYEQYFGPGTRLTVT.